This T cell receptor beta chain was sequenced in a study of cytomegalovirus exposure and HLA in healthy donors. On the study more broadly: There were roughly 110 million unique TCR beta sequences, drawn from some 180 million T cells, in an earlier analysis. Notes on the study in general: According to a later analysis, donors in an Asian-associated ancestry cluster reportedly had fewer N-insertions than the approximately 720-donor mean. Some highly shared sequence variants likely arose as a pipeline artifact.

Primers: 60 Vbeta forward and 13 Jbeta reverse. The method was immunoSEQ multiplex PCR; TCRdb's version includes in-frame clones alone and lacks a portion of them. Of about 190,000 clones listed, over 60% were seen once; the top ten hold 4.5% to 5.5%. This CDR3 is built from 13 residues. V shed 7 bases, J shed 2 bases, and the junction held 5 bases outside the gene matches. Germline lookup yields CDR1 SGHAT and CDR2 FQNNGV. Turning to this clone: The antigen is unknown.

The TCR comes from a man aged 25 to 40 in good health and CMV-seropositive. Specimen: PBMCs. This chain joins TRBV11-2 and TRBJ2-7, with 7 bases that match TRBD1. The CDR3 loop reads CASIMQGAYEQYF. CDR3 coding DNA: TGTGCCAGCATAATGCAGGGGGCCTACGAGCAGTACTTC. Supplemented by reference TRBV11-2 and TRBJ2-7, the full variable domain reads EAGVAQSPRYKIIEKRQSVAFWCNPISGHATLYWYQQILGQGPKLLIQFQNNGVVDDSQLPKDRFSAERLKGVDSTLKIQPAKLEDSAVYLCASIMQGAYEQYFGPGTRLTVT.